A selection of T cell receptor beta chains follows, all from one sample in a study of blood T cell repertoires in COVID-19. The assay was immunoSEQ multiplex PCR, and TCRdb's table has in-frame clones only and misses some. The sample includes about 220,000 clones, approximately 83% of them seen just once. Material: peripheral blood. These receptors all come from a woman between 35 and 50 years old with active or convalescent COVID-19. Both conserved end residues are part of each CDR3. A D gene is named only where the DNA matches it firmly. Only part of the rows carry a size: once, few, many, or a class if the clone is expanded.

j_call d_call clone_size v_call cdr3_aa cdr3_nt
TRBJ2-7 TRBD2 . TRBV27 CASSLTSGGGYEQYF TGTGCCAGCAGTCTTACTAGCGGAGGGGGATACGAGCAGTACTTC
TRBJ2-7 TRBD2 . TRBV19 CASSKGTSGGTRTYEQYF TGTGCCAGTAGTAAAGGGACTAGCGGGGGGACCAGAACCTACGAGCAGTACTTC
TRBJ1-2 TRBD1 . TRBV7-8 CASSSRQGAHGYTF TGTGCCAGCAGCTCACGACAGGGGGCGCATGGCTACACCTTC
TRBJ2-7 TRBD2 . TRBV19 CASSTRGAGGPYEQYF TGTGCCAGTAGTACCCGTGGTGCGGGAGGCCCCTACGAGCAGTACTTC
TRBJ1-6 TRBD1 . TRBV20-1 CSAKGQGLHF TGCAGTGCTAAAGGACAGGGGCTCCACTTT
TRBJ1-2 TRBD1 once TRBV28 CASSSPGQGTKGYTF TGTGCCAGCAGTTCTCCGGGACAGGGGACGAAGGGCTACACCTTC
TRBJ1-3 . . TRBV12-1 CASSLARDTSGNTIYF TGTGCCAGCAGCTTGGCCCGGGACACTTCTGGAAACACCATATATTTT
TRBJ2-1 TRBD2 . TRBV2 CASRRGLAGNNEQFF TGTGCCAGCAGACGGGGACTAGCGGGGAACAATGAGCAGTTCTTC
TRBJ1-2 . . TRBV7-6 CASSPAPGTTGGYTF TGTGCCAGCAGCCCTGCCCCCGGGACAACGGGTGGCTACACCTTC
TRBJ1-2 . . TRBV7-6 CASSPRPGGGQGSYGYTF TGTGCCAGCAGCCCTCGCCCCGGTGGTGGGCAGGGCAGCTATGGCTACACCTTC
TRBJ1-1 . few TRBV19 CASTGRGGTEAFF TGTGCCAGTACAGGACGGGGGGGGACTGAAGCTTTCTTT
TRBJ1-5 . . TRBV6-5 CASSYDSLGGQPQHF TGTGCCAGCAGTTACGATTCCCTCGGCGGGCAGCCCCAGCATTTT
TRBJ1-3 . . TRBV6-5 CASQAGLSGNTIYF TGTGCCAGCCAGGCAGGGCTCTCTGGAAACACCATATATTTT
TRBJ2-7 . . TRBV6-5 CASSYSYGDYEQYF TGTGCCAGCAGTTACTCGTACGGGGACTACGAGCAGTACTTC
TRBJ2-3 TRBD2 . TRBV2 CASSDAPAGYTDTQYF TGTGCCAGCAGTGACGCCCCAGCGGGGTATACAGATACGCAGTATTTT
TRBJ2-7 TRBD2 . TRBV5-1 CASSLALAGSTYEQYF TGCGCCAGCAGCTTGGCGCTAGCGGGTTCGACCTACGAGCAGTACTTC
TRBJ2-2 . once TRBV7-2 CASSPLVNTGELFF TGTGCCAGCAGCCCATTAGTGAACACCGGGGAGCTGTTTTTT
TRBJ1-2 TRBD1 . TRBV5-4 CASNAGTGDSGYTF TGTGCCAGCAACGCCGGGACAGGGGATTCGGGCTACACCTTC
TRBJ2-3 . few TRBV29-1 CSADKGGTDTQYF TGCAGCGCTGACAAAGGGGGCACAGATACGCAGTATTTT
TRBJ2-2 TRBD2 . TRBV9 CASSVGPSGGWAGELFF TGTGCCAGCAGCGTAGGACCGAGCGGGGGATGGGCCGGGGAGCTGTTTTTT
TRBJ1-1 . . TRBV19 CASSPIGGGEAFF TGTGCCAGTAGCCCAATTGGGGGGGGCGAAGCTTTCTTT
TRBJ1-1 . few TRBV10-3 CATRGGPEAFF TGTGCCACACGGGGGGGGCCTGAAGCTTTCTTT
TRBJ2-7 TRBD1 . TRBV2 CASDRDRGNEQYF TGTGCCAGCGACCGGGACAGGGGGAACGAGCAGTACTTC
TRBJ1-2 TRBD1 . TRBV6-1 CASSEVSGTVNYGYTF TGTGCCAGCAGTGAAGTGAGTGGGACAGTTAACTATGGCTACACCTTC
TRBJ2-7 TRBD2 . TRBV28 CASSLTSGSSYEQYF TGTGCCAGCAGTTTAACTAGCGGATCCTCCTACGAGCAGTACTTC
TRBJ1-5 . . TRBV6-2/TRBV6-3 CASSYGGNNQPQHF TGTGCCAGCAGTTATGGGGGGAACAATCAGCCCCAGCATTTT
TRBJ1-2 . once TRBV6-1 CASSEYSGGHYGYTF TGTGCCAGCAGTGAATATTCGGGGGGTCACTATGGCTACACCTTC
TRBJ2-7 . . TRBV11-2 CASSLVGGARDEQYF TGTGCCAGCAGCTTAGTTGGGGGGGCCCGCGACGAGCAGTACTTC
TRBJ1-1 TRBD1 . TRBV12-3/TRBV12-4 CASTLQGDTEAFF TGTGCCAGCACTCTTCAGGGGGACACTGAAGCTTTCTTT
TRBJ1-2 TRBD1 . TRBV5-8 CASSLGQGIAYGYTF TGTGCCAGCAGCTTGGGACAGGGGATCGCCTATGGCTACACCTTC
TRBJ1-1 . . TRBV25-1 CASSPRGRGNTEAFF TGTGCCAGCAGTCCCCGCGGACGGGGTAACACTGAAGCTTTCTTT
TRBJ1-1 . few TRBV11-2 CASSSRLDTTEAFF TGTGCCAGCAGCTCCCGGTTAGACACCACTGAAGCTTTCTTT
TRBJ2-5 . . TRBV7-6 CASSLAGRQETQYF TGTGCCAGCAGCTTAGCGGGGAGGCAAGAGACCCAGTACTTC
TRBJ2-5 . . TRBV28 CASSFSTGAETQYF TGTGCCAGCAGTTTTTCGACAGGAGCGGAGACCCAGTACTTC
TRBJ2-3 TRBD2 . TRBV19 CASSIRDRSSGRARKDTQYF TGTGCCAGTAGTATTAGAGACCGGAGTAGCGGGAGGGCTAGGAAAGATACGCAGTATTTT
TRBJ1-1 . . TRBV19 CASIAGLGTEAFF TGTGCCAGTATCGCGGGGTTGGGCACTGAAGCTTTCTTT
TRBJ2-5 . . TRBV14 CASSPLGGGETQYF TGTGCCAGCAGCCCGTTGGGGGGAGGCGAGACCCAGTACTTC
TRBJ1-5 . . TRBV4-1 CASSQDPGQDQHF TGCGCCAGCAGCCAAGACCCCGGACAAGACCAGCATTTT
TRBJ2-7 . . TRBV18 CASSPGADRYEQYF TGTGCCAGCTCACCGGGGGCGGACCGCTACGAGCAGTACTTC
TRBJ1-1 . . TRBV7-6 CASSLVGGDTEAFF TGTGCCAGCAGCTTAGTCGGGGGGGACACTGAAGCTTTCTTT
TRBJ2-3 TRBD2 . TRBV6-1 CASSEETSGGARDTQYF TGTGCCAGCAGTGAAGAAACTAGCGGGGGGGCGAGGGATACGCAGTATTTT
TRBJ2-3 TRBD2 . TRBV28 CASSNPAGELTDTQYF TGTGCCAGCTCTAATCCAGCGGGGGAATTAACAGATACGCAGTATTTT
TRBJ2-1 TRBD1 few TRBV6-1 CASYPGQGTGQFF TGTGCCAGCTACCCGGGACAGGGGACGGGGCAGTTCTTC
TRBJ2-1 TRBD2 . TRBV7-9 CASSPTTPTSGRAAQFF TGTGCCAGCAGCCCTACTACTCCGACTAGCGGGAGGGCCGCGCAGTTCTTC
TRBJ1-6 TRBD1 . TRBV14 CASSRGQGYSPLHF TGTGCCAGCAGCCGCGGACAGGGCTATTCACCCCTCCACTTT